This T cell receptor (beta chain) was obtained from a study of T cell clonotyping in hematopoietic cell transplantation. The method was immunoSEQ multiplex PCR; TCRdb's version includes in-frame clones alone and lacks a portion of them. The sample records fewer than 100,000 clones, almost 97% being singletons. Regarding time point: recipient sample about 28 days before transplant, after cytoreduction. V was trimmed by 0 bases and J by 3 bases, leaving 18 bases between them. The CDR3 sequence is 17 residues long. The chain combines TRBV23-1 with TRBJ2-7, with D perhaps matching TRBD1 (6 bases). TRBV23-1 is marked as an open reading frame, function uncertain. The TCR sequence derives from a woman aged 45-60 years with acute myeloid leukemia. Some clones in this sample may be carry-over from other donors' samples. The specimen comprised peripheral blood mononuclear cells, sampled before stem cell transplant. CDR3 bases: TGCGCCAGCAGTCAATCCGAGGGGACAACACGAAGCTACGAGCAGTACTTC. This codes for CASSQSEGTTRSYEQYF.